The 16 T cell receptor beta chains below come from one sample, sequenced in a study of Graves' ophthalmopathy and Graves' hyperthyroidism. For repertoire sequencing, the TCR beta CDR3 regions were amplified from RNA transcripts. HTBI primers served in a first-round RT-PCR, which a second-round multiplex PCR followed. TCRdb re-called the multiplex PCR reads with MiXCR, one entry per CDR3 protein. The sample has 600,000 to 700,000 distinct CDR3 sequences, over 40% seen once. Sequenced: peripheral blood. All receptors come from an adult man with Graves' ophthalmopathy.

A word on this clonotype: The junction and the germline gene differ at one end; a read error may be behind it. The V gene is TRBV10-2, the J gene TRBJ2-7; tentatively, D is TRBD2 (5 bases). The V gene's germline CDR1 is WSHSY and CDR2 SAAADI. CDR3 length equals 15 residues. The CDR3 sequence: CPSSDRRQSTDTQYF. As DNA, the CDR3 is TGCCCCAGCAGTGATAGGAGGCAGAGCACAGATACGCAGTACTTC.

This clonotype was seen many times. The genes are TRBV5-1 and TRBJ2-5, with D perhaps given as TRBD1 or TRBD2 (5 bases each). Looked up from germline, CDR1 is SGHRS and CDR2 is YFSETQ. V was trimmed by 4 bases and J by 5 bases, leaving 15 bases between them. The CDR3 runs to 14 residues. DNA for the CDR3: TGCGCCAGCAGCCTGGGGACGGACCGGGAGACCCAGTACTTC. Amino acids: CASSLGTDRETQYF.

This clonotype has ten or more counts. The CDR3 DNA reads as TGCAGCGTTGAAGGCGGAAGTAACTATGTGAACACTGAAGCTTTCTTT. This gives the protein CSVEGGSNYVNTEAFF. This chain uses TRBV29-1 with TRBJ1-1; D gene unclear. Trimming removed 1 base from V and 0 bases from J, with 15 bases in between. The CDR3 totals 16 residues. Germline V lookup: CDR1 SQVTM, CDR2 ANQGSEA.

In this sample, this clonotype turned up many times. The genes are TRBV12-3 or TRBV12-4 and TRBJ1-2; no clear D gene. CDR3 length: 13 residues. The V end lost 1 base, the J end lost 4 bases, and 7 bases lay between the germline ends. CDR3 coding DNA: TGTGCCAGCAGTTTAGGACGGGTCTATGGCTACACCTTC. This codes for CASSLGRVYGYTF.

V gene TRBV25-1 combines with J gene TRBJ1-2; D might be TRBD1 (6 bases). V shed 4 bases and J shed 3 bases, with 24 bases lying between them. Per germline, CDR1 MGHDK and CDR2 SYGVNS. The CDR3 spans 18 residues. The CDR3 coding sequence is TGTGCCAGCAGTGCTCCAAGGGGGGCTGCAACTCGGGACTATGGCTACACCTTC. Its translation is CASSAPRGAATRDYGYTF.

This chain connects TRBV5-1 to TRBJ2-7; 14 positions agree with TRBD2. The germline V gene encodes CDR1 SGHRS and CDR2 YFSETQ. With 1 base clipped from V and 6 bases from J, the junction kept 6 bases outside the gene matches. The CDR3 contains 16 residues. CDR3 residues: CASSLQGTSGSSEQYF. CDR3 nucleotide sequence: TGCGCCAGCAGCTTGCAAGGGACTAGCGGGAGTTCCGAGCAGTACTTC.

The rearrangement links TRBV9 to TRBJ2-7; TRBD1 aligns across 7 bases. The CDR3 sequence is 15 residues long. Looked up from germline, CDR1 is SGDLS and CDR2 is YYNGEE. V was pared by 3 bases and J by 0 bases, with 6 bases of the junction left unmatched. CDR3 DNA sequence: TGTGCCAGCAGCGCGCCGGGACAGAGCTCCTACGAGCAGTACTTC. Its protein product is CASSAPGQSSYEQYF.

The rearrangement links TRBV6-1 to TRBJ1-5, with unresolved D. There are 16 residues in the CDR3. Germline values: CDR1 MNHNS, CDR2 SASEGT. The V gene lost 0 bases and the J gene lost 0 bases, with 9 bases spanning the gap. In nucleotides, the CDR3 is TGTGCCAGCAGTGAAGCTAGATTCTATAGCAATCAGCCCCAGCATTTT. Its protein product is CASSEARFYSNQPQHF.

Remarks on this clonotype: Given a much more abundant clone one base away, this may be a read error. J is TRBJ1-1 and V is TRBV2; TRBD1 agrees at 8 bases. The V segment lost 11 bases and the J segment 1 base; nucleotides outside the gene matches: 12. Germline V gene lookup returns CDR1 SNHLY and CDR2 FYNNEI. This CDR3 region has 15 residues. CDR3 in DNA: TGTGCCGGCACCGGACAGGGATCCCGGAACACTGAAGCTTTCTTT. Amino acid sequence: CAGTGQGSRNTEAFF. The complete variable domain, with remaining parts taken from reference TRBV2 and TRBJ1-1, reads EPEVTQTPSHQVTQMGQEVILRCVPISNHLYFYWYRQILGQKVEFLVSFYNNEISEKSEIFDDQFSVERPDGSNFTLKIRSTKLEDSAMYFCAGTGQGSRNTEAFFGQGTRLTVV.

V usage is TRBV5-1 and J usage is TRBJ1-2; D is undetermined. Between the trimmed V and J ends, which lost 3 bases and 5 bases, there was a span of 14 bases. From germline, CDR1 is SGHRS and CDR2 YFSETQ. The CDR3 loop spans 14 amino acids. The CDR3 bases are TGCGCCAGCAGCTCCCCCCAGGAAGGGTATGGCTACACCTTC. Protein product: CASSSPQEGYGYTF.

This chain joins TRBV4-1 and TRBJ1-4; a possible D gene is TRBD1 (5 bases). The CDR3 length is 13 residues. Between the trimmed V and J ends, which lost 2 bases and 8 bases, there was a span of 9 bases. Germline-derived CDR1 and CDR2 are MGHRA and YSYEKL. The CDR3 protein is CASSQTGAEKLFF. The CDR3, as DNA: TGCGCCAGCAGCCAAACCGGGGCAGAAAAACTGTTTTTT.

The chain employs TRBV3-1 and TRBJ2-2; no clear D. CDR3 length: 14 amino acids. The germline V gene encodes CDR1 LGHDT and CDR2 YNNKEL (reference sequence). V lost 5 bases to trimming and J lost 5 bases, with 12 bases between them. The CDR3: CASSTPDITGELFF. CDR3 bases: TGTGCCAGCAGCACACCTGACATTACCGGGGAGCTGTTTTTT.

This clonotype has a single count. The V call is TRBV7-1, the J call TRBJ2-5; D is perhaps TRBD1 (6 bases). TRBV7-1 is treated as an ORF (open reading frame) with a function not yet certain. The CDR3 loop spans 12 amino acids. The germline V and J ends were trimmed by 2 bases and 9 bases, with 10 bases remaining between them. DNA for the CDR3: TGTGCCAGCAGCTCAACAGGGATGGCCCAGTACTTC. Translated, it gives CASSSTGMAQYF.

The CDR3 DNA sequence: TGCGCCAGCAGCTTGGCCTTAGCGGGGGCGTCCTACGAGCAGTACTTC. The encoded protein is CASSLALAGASYEQYF. The chain carries TRBV5-1 and TRBJ2-7; 9 nucleotides match TRBD2. V dropped 0 bases and J dropped 1; count of bases not matched to a gene: 5. This CDR3 has 16 amino acids. Germline CDR1 reads SGHRS; CDR2 reads YFSETQ. Variable domain in full (rest from reference TRBV5-1 and TRBJ2-7): KAGVTQTPRYLIKTRGQQVTLSCSPISGHRSVSWYQQTPGQGLQFLFEYFSETQRNKGNFPGRFSGRQFSNSRSEMNVSTLELGDSALYLCASSLALAGASYEQYFGPGTRLTVT.

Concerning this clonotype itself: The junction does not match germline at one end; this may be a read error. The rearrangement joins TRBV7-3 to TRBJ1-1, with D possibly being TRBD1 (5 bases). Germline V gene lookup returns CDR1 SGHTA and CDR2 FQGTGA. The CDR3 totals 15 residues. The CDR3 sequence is CASSLAPGLNTGAFF. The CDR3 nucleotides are TGTGCCAGCAGCTTGGCCCCAGGGCTGAACACTGGAGCTTTCTTT.

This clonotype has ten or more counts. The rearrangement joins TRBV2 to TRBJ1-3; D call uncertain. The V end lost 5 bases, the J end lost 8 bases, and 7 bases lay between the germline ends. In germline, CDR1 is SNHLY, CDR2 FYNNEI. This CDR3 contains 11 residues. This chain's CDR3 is CASSRSHTIYF. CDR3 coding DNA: TGTGCCAGCAGTCGCAGTCACACCATATATTTT.